This TCR beta chain was sequenced during a study of blood T cell repertoires in COVID-19. Whole-study context: Some COVID-19 samples were acute and others convalescent; all came from the United States, Italy and Spain. In each case, the material was cDNA or gDNA derived from T cells, B-cell-depleted T cells, or PBMCs.

In the authors' workflow: Using reference gene primer amplification, nucleated cell counts were estimated. Clones were read by immunoSEQ multiplex PCR, and TCRdb kept only the in-frame ones, dropping some. The V and J calls and clone size come from that table; D and trimming were worked out from the DNA. The sample lists about 170,000 clones, 84% occurring once. In Seattle, patients joined the study during active infection and were tracked longitudinally. Germline V lookup: CDR1 SGHAT, CDR2 FQNNGV. CDR3 length: 15 amino acids. Trimming removed 5 bases from V and 0 bases from J; junction bases left unmatched: 6.

The receptor comes from a woman between 70 and 85 years old with COVID-19, enrolled during active disease. The sample comprised peripheral blood. The chain couples TRBV11-2 to TRBJ1-1; 7 positions agree with TRBD1. The CDR3 nucleotides read TGTGCCAGCAGCCCGAACAGGGGTGTGAACACTGAAGCTTTCTTT. It specifies CASSPNRGVNTEAFF.